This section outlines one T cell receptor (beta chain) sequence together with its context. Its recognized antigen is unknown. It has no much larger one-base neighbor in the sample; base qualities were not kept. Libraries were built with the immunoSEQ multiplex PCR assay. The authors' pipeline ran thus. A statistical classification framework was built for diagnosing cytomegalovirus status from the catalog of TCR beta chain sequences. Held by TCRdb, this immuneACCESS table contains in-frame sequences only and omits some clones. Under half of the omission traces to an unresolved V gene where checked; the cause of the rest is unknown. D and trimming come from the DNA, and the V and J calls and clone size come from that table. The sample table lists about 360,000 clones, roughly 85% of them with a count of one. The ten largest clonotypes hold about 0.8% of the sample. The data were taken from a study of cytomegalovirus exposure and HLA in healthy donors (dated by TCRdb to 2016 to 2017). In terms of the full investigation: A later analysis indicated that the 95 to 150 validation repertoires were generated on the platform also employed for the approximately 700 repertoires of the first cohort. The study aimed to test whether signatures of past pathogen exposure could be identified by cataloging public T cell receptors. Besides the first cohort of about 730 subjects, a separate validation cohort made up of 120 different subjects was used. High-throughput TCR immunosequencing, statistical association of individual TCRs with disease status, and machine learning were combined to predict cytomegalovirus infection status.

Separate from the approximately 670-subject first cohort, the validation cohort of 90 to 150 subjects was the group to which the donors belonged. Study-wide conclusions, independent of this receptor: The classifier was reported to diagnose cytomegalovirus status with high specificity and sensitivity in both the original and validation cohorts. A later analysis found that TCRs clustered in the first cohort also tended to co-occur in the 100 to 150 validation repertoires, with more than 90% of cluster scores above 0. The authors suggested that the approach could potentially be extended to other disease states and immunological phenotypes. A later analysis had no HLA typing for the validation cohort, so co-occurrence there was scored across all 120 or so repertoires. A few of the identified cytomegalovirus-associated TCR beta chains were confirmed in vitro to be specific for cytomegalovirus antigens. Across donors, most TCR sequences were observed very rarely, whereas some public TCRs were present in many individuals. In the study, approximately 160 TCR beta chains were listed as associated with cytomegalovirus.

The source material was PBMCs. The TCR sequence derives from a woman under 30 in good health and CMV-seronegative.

The sequence in DNA is TGTGCCAGCAGTTTCATCGGGACTCCCCACTCCTACGAGCAGTACTTC. This codes for CASSFIGTPHSYEQYF. The sequence links TRBV27 to TRBJ2-7; TRBD2 is a possible D gene, resting on 6 matching bases. Via the germline V gene (reference sequence), CDR1 is MNHEY and CDR2 SMNVEV. The CDR3, cysteine through phenylalanine, is 16 amino acids long. Only the CDR3 DNA is retained, 48 bases long and in frame from the first base. V was cut back by 3 bases and J by 0 bases, leaving a gap of 15 bases between them.